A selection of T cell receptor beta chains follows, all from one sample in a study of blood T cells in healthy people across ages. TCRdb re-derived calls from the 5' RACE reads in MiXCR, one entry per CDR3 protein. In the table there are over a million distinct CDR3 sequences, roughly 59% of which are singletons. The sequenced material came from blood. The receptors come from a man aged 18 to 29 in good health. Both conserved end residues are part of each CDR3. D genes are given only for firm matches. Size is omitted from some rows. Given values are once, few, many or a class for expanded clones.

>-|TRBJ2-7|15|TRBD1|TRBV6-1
CASSEWGQGMDEQYF
TGTGCCAGCAGTGAATGGGGACAGGGAATGGACGAGCAGTACTTC
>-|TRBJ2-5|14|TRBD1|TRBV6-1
CASTGTGFQETQYF
TGTGCCAGCACCGGGACAGGGTTTCAGGAGACCCAGTACTTC
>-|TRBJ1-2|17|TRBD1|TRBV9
CASSASIGTADNYGYTF
TGTGCCAGCAGCGCCTCCATCGGGACAGCCGACAACTATGGCTACACCTTC
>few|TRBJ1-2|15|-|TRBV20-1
CSARPRTLLFYGYTF
TGCAGTGCTAGACCTCGGACACTGCTCTTCTATGGCTACACCTTC
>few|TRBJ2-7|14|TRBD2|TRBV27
CASSASGGSYEQYF
TGTGCCAGCAGTGCTAGCGGGGGGTCCTACGAGCAGTACTTC
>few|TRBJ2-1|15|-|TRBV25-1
CASSAGGDPYNEQFF
TGTGCCAGCAGTGCAGGGGGGGACCCGTACAATGAGCAGTTCTTC
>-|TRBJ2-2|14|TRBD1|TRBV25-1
CASSLQGNHGELFF
TGTGCCAGCAGTTTACAGGGGAATCACGGGGAGCTGTTTTTT
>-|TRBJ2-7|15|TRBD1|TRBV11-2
CASSSRDSGSHEQYF
TGTGCCAGCAGCTCTCGGGACAGCGGTTCCCACGAGCAGTACTTC
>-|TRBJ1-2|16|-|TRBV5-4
CASSLDIPTLPFGYTF
TGTGCCAGCAGCCTGGACATCCCGACGTTGCCATTTGGCTACACCTTC
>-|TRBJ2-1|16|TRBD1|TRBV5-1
CASEANTGAVYNEQFF
TGCGCCAGCGAAGCCAATACAGGGGCAGTTTACAATGAGCAGTTCTTC
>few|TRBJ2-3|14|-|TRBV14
CASSFQGGGDTQYF
TGTGCCAGCAGCTTCCAGGGAGGAGGCGATACGCAGTATTTT
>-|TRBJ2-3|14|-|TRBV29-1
CSVPTQGRADTQYF
TGCAGCGTGCCCACACAGGGGAGGGCAGATACGCAGTATTTT
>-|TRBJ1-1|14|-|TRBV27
CASSLMGSNTEAFF
TGTGCCAGCAGTTTAATGGGTTCGAACACTGAAGCTTTCTTT
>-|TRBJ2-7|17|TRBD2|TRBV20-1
CSARSPRTSGRDYEQYF
TGCAGTGCTAGAAGCCCCCGGACTAGCGGGAGGGATTACGAGCAGTACTTC
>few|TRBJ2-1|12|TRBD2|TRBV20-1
CSAGETSYEQFF
TGCAGTGCTGGGGAGACTAGCTATGAGCAGTTCTTC
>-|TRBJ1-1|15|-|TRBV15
CATRLNTWANTEAFF
TGTGCCACCAGGTTGAACACTTGGGCGAACACTGAAGCTTTCTTT
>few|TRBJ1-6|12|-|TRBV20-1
CSALDGISPLHF
TGCAGTGCTCTGGACGGTATATCGCCCCTCCACTTT
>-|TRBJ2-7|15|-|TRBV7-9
CASSPTSALGYEQYF
TGTGCCAGCAGCCCAACAAGCGCGCTCGGCTACGAGCAGTACTTC
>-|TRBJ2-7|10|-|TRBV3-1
CASSSGGQYF
TGTGCCAGCAGCTCAGGCGGGCAGTACTTC
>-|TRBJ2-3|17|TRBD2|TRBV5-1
CASSEKLAGLSTDTQYF
TGCGCCAGCAGCGAGAAACTAGCGGGGTTAAGCACAGATACGCAGTATTTT
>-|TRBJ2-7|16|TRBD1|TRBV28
CASSSFSGQRNNEQYF
TGTGCCAGCAGTTCCTTCTCGGGACAGCGCAACAATGAGCAGTACTTC
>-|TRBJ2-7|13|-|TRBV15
CATRGRFSYEQYF
TGTGCCACCAGAGGCCGGTTTTCCTACGAGCAGTACTTC
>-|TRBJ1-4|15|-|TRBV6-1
CASSGSGVANEKLFF
TGTGCCAGCAGTGGTTCAGGGGTGGCTAATGAAAAACTGTTTTTT
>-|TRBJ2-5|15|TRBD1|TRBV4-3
CASSQDHRGGETQYF
TGCGCCAGCAGCCAAGATCACAGGGGCGGGGAGACCCAGTACTTC
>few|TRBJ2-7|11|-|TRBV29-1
CSVVRTYEQYF
TGCAGCGTCGTAAGGACTTACGAGCAGTACTTC
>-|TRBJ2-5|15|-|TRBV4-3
CASSQNAGGQKTQYF
TGCGCCAGCAGCCAGAACGCCGGGGGGCAGAAGACCCAGTACTTC
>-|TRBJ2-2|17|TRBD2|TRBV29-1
CSVEGLAGAPNTGELFF
TGCAGCGTTGAAGGACTAGCGGGCGCTCCGAACACCGGGGAGCTGTTTTTT
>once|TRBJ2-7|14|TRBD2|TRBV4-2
CASSQEGSGTEQYF
TGTGCCAGCAGCCAAGAGGGTAGCGGGACCGAGCAGTACTTC
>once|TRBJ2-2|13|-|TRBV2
CAAGHSNTGELFF
TGTGCTGCGGGACACTCAAACACCGGGGAGCTGTTTTTT
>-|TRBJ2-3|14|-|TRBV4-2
CASSGGIITDTQYF
TGTGCCAGCAGCGGAGGGATAATTACAGATACGCAGTATTTT
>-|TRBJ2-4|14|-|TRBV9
CASSVEAGAIRQYF
TGTGCCAGCAGCGTAGAGGCAGGGGCCATTCGGCAGTACTTC
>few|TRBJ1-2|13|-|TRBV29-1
CSIDRDTKGGYTF
TGCAGCATCGACCGGGACACAAAAGGGGGCTACACCTTC
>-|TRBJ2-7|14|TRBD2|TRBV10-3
CATSLAGDSYEQYF
TGTGCCACCTCCCTAGCGGGGGACTCCTACGAGCAGTACTTC
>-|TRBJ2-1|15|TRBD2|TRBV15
CATSRADWEGNEQFF
TGTGCCACCAGCAGGGCCGACTGGGAGGGCAATGAGCAGTTCTTC
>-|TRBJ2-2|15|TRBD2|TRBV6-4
CASSIAGSITGELFF
TGTGCCAGCTCAATAGCGGGATCGATTACCGGGGAGCTGTTTTTT
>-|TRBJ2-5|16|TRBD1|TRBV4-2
CASSQATGGGYNEQYF
TGTGCCAGCAGCCAAGCGACAGGGGGCGGCTACAATGAGCAGTACTTC
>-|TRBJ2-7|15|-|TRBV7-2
CASSSTVGEAYEQYF
TGTGCCAGCAGCTCAACGGTGGGAGAGGCCTACGAGCAGTACTTC
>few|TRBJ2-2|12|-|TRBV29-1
CSVDYGAGELFF
TGCAGCGTGGACTACGGCGCCGGGGAGCTGTTTTTT
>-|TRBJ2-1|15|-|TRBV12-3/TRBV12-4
CASTTWGTFQETQFF
TGTGCCAGCACCACCTGGGGGACTTTTCAAGAGACCCAGTTCTTC
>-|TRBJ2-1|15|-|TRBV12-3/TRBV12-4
CASRAGPNHGNEQFF
TGTGCCAGCAGGGCAGGACCTAACCATGGCAATGAGCAGTTCTTC
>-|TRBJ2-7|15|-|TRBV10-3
CAISEEGRGAYEQYF
TGTGCCATCAGTGAGGAAGGCAGGGGTGCCTACGAGCAGTACTTC
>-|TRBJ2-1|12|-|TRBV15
CATSTVYNEQFF
TGTGCCACCAGCACCGTTTACAATGAGCAGTTCTTC
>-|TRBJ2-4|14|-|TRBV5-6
CASSLAFRDSEQYF
TGTGCCAGCAGCTTGGCCTTCAGGGACTCAGAGCAGTACTTC
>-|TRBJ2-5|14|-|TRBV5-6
CASSVGVAVKTQYF
TGTGCCAGCAGCGTGGGAGTGGCGGTGAAGACCCAGTACTTC
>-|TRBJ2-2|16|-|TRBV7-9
CASSLAPMGYTGELFF
TGTGCCAGCAGCTTAGCCCCCATGGGGTACACCGGGGAGCTGTTTTTT
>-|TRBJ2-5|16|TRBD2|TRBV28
CASSFMPGGTPETQYF
TGTGCCAGCAGTTTTATGCCGGGAGGCACCCCAGAGACCCAGTACTTC
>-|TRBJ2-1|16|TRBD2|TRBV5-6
CASSSYGLAGYKEQFF
TGTGCCAGCAGCTCATACGGGCTAGCGGGTTACAAGGAGCAGTTCTTT
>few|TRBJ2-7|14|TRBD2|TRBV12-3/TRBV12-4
CASRGTSVTYEQYF
TGTGCCAGCAGGGGGACTAGCGTAACCTACGAGCAGTACTTC
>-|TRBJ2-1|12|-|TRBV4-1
CASSQRYNEQFF
TGCGCCAGCAGCCAGCGCTACAATGAGCAGTTCTTC
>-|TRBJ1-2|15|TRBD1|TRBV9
CASSDHQGGPYGYTF
TGTGCCAGCAGCGATCATCAAGGGGGCCCCTATGGCTACACCTTC
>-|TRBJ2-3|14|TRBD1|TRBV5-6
CASSPDRFPDTQYF
TGTGCCAGCAGCCCGGACAGGTTCCCAGATACGCAGTATTTT
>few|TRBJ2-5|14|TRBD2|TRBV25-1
CASSGLATQETQYF
TGTGCCAGCTCCGGACTAGCGACACAAGAGACCCAGTACTTC
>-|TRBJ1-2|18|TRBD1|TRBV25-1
CASTGQEKGYGLATGYTF
TGTGCCAGCACCGGACAGGAAAAGGGGTATGGATTGGCCACCGGCTACACCTTC